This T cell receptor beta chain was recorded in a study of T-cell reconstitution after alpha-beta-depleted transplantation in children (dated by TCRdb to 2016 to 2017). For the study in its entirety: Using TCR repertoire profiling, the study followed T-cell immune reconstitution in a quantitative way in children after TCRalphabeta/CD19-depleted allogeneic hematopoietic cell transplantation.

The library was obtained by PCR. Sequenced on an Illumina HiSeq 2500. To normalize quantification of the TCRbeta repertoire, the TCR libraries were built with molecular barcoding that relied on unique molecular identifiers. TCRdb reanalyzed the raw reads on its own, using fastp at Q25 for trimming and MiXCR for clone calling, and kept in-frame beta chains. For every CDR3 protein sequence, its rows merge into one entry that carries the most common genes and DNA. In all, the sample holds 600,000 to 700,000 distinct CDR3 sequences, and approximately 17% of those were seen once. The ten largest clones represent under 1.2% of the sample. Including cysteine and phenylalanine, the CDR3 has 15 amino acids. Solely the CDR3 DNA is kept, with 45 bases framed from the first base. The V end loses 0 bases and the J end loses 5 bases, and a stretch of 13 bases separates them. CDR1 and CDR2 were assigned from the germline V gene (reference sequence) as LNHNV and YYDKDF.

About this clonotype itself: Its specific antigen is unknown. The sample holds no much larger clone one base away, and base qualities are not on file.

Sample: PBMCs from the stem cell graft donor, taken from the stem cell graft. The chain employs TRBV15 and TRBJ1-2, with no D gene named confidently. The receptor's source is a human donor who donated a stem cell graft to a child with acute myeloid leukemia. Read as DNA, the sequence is TGTGCCACCAGCAGAGAGAAGGGCACAGAATATGGCTACACCTTC. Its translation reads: CATSREKGTEYGYTF.